Listed here are 29 T cell receptor beta chains from one sample, sequenced in a study of CD8 T cells in Susac syndrome. The RNA, about 0.45 to 1 ug, was put through reverse transcription using random hexamers. TCRdb re-called the immunoSEQ multiplex PCR reads through MiXCR, storing one row per CDR3 protein. This sample has about 240,000 distinct CDR3 sequences; almost 97% occur once, and the top ten carry approximately 0.1%. The sequenced material came from CD4+ T cells from PBMCs. Source of these receptors: a human donor with Susac syndrome.

This chain connects TRBV11-2 to TRBJ2-7; perhaps TRBD1 as D (5 bases). Per the germline V gene, CDR1 is SGHAT and CDR2 is FQNNGV. Trimming removed 1 base at V and 7 bases at J, with 11 bases between. The CDR3 length is 13 residues. CDR3 coding DNA: TGTGCCAGCAGCTTAGGCAGGGTGCTGGAGCAGTACTTC. It yields the protein CASSLGRVLEQYF.

The CDR3 region is CASSGLAGAEETQYF. The CDR3 DNA reads TGTGCCAGCAGCGGACTAGCGGGAGCCGAAGAGACCCAGTACTTC. The chain links TRBV6-5 to TRBJ2-5; 13 bases are a match to TRBD2. The trim removed 6 bases at V and 3 bases at J, leaving 4 bases unmatched. Germline loops: CDR1 MNHEY, CDR2 SVGAGI. The CDR3 totals 15 residues.

In its sample, this clonotype was seen once. V and J are TRBV18 and TRBJ2-7; TRBD2 matches at 7 bases. There are 15 residues in the CDR3. V shed 5 bases, J shed 3 bases, and the junction held 10 bases outside the gene matches. CDR1 is KGHSH, CDR2 LQKENI, per germline. Here the CDR3 DNA reads TGTGCCAGCTCATACCATACTAGCGTCTACTACGAGCAGTACTTC. Translated: CASSYHTSVYYEQYF.

This clonotype was detected only a few times. The V and J genes are TRBV9 and TRBJ2-7; tentatively, D is TRBD2 (5 bases). Trimming shortened V by 4 bases and J by 2 bases, and 13 bases separated the two germline ends. Germline values: CDR1 SGDLS, CDR2 YYNGEE. The CDR3 length is 14 residues. The CDR3 region is CASSPLRVPYEQYF. CDR3 coding DNA: TGTGCCAGCAGCCCCTTGAGGGTGCCCTACGAGCAGTACTTC.

This clonotype was seen once. This chain uses TRBV20-1 with TRBJ1-1; D ambiguous. Germline V gene data show CDR1 as DFQATT and CDR2 as SNEGSKA (reference sequence). Trimming cost V 0 bases and J 6 bases, with 8 bases left between them. This CDR3 has 12 residues. The CDR3 DNA reads as TGCAGTGCTAGAGATCGCTCAGCTGAAGCTTTCTTT. This encodes CSARDRSAEAFF.

This rearrangement joins TRBV4-2 to TRBJ2-7, with D perhaps given as TRBD1 or TRBD2 (6 bases each). The CDR3 contains 14 residues. V was shortened by 4 bases and J by 3 bases, with 13 bases between the two germline ends. CDR1 and CDR2 (germline): LGHNA, YNFKEQ. The CDR3 sequence is CASSPAGQDYEQYF. CDR3 coding DNA: TGTGCCAGCAGCCCCGCGGGACAAGACTACGAGCAGTACTTC.

This sequence joins TRBV9 and TRBJ2-3; TRBD1 matches at 8 bases. From germline, CDR1 is SGDLS and CDR2 YYNGEE. The CDR3 totals 16 residues. Germline trimming cut 6 bases from V and 0 bases from J; bases unmatched to any gene: 9. The CDR3 spells CASTAFRTGSTDTQYF. The CDR3, as DNA: TGTGCCAGCACCGCCTTTCGGACAGGGAGCACAGATACGCAGTATTTT.

The V and J genes are TRBV6-6 and TRBJ1-2, with no clear D. The germline V gene has CDR1 MNHNY and CDR2 SVGAGI (reference sequence). The CDR3 is 16 residues long. Trimming took off 2 bases at V and 0 bases at J, with 13 bases between the two ends. The DNA for the CDR3 is TGTGCCAGCAGTTACGCCCCCGAAAGGGCTAACTATGGCTACACCTTC. Its protein is CASSYAPERANYGYTF.

The chain couples TRBV14 to TRBJ1-1; no clear D. V lost 8 bases and J 0 bases, leaving 16 bases between the germline ends. CDR3 length equals 15 residues. Germline CDR1 is SGHDN and CDR2 is FVKESK. The DNA for the CDR3 is TGTGCCAGCGGACCCTCGGGCTTTTTGAACACTGAAGCTTTCTTT. Its translation: CASGPSGFLNTEAFF.

The genes are TRBV2 and TRBJ1-3; tentatively, D is TRBD1 (6 bases). V lost 1 base to trimming and J lost 0 bases, with 10 bases between them. Germline CDR1 SNHLY, CDR2 FYNNEI. The length of the CDR3 is 16 residues. The CDR3 DNA follows: TGTGCCAGCAGTGAAGGGACAGCCGGCTCTGGAAACACCATATATTTT. This codes for CASSEGTAGSGNTIYF.

The gene calls are TRBV27 and TRBJ2-1; TRBD2 might be the D (6 bases). V dropped 6 bases and J dropped 0 bases, with 12 bases sitting between them. Germline CDR1 MNHEY, CDR2 SMNVEV (reference sequence). CDR3 length: 15 residues. The CDR3 here is CASRGTAYSYNEQFF. Here the CDR3 DNA reads TGTGCCAGCAGGGGGACTGCTTACTCCTACAATGAGCAGTTCTTC.

The chain is built from TRBV29-1 and TRBJ2-1; 10 bases are shared with TRBD1. This CDR3 contains 13 residues. With 5 bases clipped from V and 6 bases from J, the junction kept 4 bases outside the gene matches. From germline, CDR1 is SQVTM and CDR2 ANQGSEA. The CDR3 DNA reads as TGCAGCGTTCGACAGGGGGCACTCAATGAGCAGTTCTTC. Translated: CSVRQGALNEQFF.

This chain joins TRBV5-1 and TRBJ2-3; 7 positions agree with TRBD1. Germline CDR1 reads SGHRS; CDR2 reads YFSETQ. The CDR3 totals 14 residues. With 1 base clipped from V and 4 bases from J, the junction kept 3 bases outside the gene matches. The CDR3 nucleotides read TGCGCCAGCAGCTTGACGACAGGGTCAGATACGCAGTATTTT. Translation gives CASSLTTGSDTQYF.

The V call is TRBV29-1, the J call TRBJ1-4; TRBD1 matches 7 bases. CDR3 size: 12 residues. Germline CDR1 SQVTM, CDR2 ANQGSEA. V shed 4 bases, J shed 12 bases, and the junction held 8 bases outside the gene matches. The CDR3 nucleotides are TGCAGCGTTGCCCCGGCCAGGGGGGAACTGTTTTTT. Translated, it gives CSVAPARGELFF.

The chain has TRBV2 and TRBJ1-5; 8 nucleotides agree with TRBD1. The CDR3 consists of 15 residues. V shed 5 bases and J 7 bases; nucleotides not matched to a gene: 10. Germline V CDR1 and CDR2: SNHLY, FYNNEI. CDR3 bases: TGTGCCAGCAGTCCCGACAGGGGTTGGGACCAGCCCCAGCATTTT. Translation: CASSPDRGWDQPQHF.

This sequence joins TRBV12-3 or TRBV12-4 and TRBJ2-5; 7 bases map to TRBD1. This CDR3 comprises 14 residues. J lost 7 bases, V lost 1 base, and 6 bases had no gene match. The chain's CDR3 is CASSLGRGQRTQYF. The CDR3 DNA is TGTGCCAGCAGTTTAGGTAGGGGACAGAGGACCCAGTACTTC.

The chain combines TRBV15 with TRBJ1-3; D remains unclear. The CDR3 loop spans 15 amino acids. V was cut by 0 bases and J by 0 bases, with 6 bases left in between. Germline V CDR1 and CDR2: LNHNV, YYDKDF (reference sequence). The CDR3 region is CATSREGFSGNTIYF. The CDR3 nucleotides read TGTGCCACCAGCAGAGAGGGGTTCTCTGGAAACACCATATATTTT.

The chain is built from TRBV6-5 and TRBJ2-5, with D possibly being TRBD1 (5 bases). Germline values: CDR1 MNHEY, CDR2 SVGAGI. Trimming took 6 bases from V and 1 from J, leaving 15 bases between them. The CDR3 loop spans 15 amino acids. The CDR3 spells CASSQGALTQETQYF. CDR3 DNA: TGTGCCAGCAGCCAAGGGGCACTCACCCAAGAGACCCAGTACTTC.

The V and J genes are TRBV29-1 and TRBJ1-4, with 7 bases matching TRBD1. With V trimmed by 7 bases and J by 0 bases, 8 bases remained unmatched. The CDR3 sequence is 15 residues long. Germline CDR1 reads SQVTM; CDR2 reads ANQGSEA. In DNA, the CDR3 is TGCAGCGCTCGCCGGGACAGTGCAACTAATGAAAAACTGTTTTTT. Amino acid sequence: CSARRDSATNEKLFF.

The rearrangement links TRBV29-1 to TRBJ2-5; 7 bases fit TRBD2. The trim removed 0 bases at V and 4 bases at J, leaving 2 bases unmatched. CDR1 is SQVTM and CDR2 is ANQGSEA in the germline V gene. The CDR3 has 13 amino acids. The CDR3 DNA sequence: TGCAGCGTTGAAGAGGTAGCGGGAGAGACCCAGTACTTC. Translation gives CSVEEVAGETQYF.

The gene calls are TRBV5-4 and TRBJ2-3, with TRBD2 matching over 10 bases. The CDR3 is 16 amino acids. CDR1 and CDR2 (germline): SGHNT, YYREEE (reference sequence). J gave up 2 bases and V 1 base, and 4 bases lay outside the gene matches. The CDR3 sequence: CASSLRLAGVTDTQYF. In nucleotides, the CDR3 is TGTGCCAGCAGCTTGAGGCTAGCGGGAGTCACAGATACGCAGTATTTT. Using reference TRBV5-4 and TRBJ2-3 for the parts outside the CDR3, the full variable domain is ETGVTQSPTHLIKTRGQQVTLRCSSQSGHNTVSWYQQALGQGPQFIFQYYREEENGRGNFPPRFSGLQFPNYSSELNVNALELDDSALYLCASSLRLAGVTDTQYFGPGTRLTVL.

J is TRBJ2-4 and V is TRBV2; TRBD1 matches 9 bases. This CDR3 is 14 amino acids long. V trimming: 6 bases; J trimming: 8 bases; junction bases outside the gene matches: 8. Germline lookup yields CDR1 SNHLY and CDR2 FYNNEI. The CDR3 region has the DNA TGTGCCAGCAGCCCGGGACAGGGTTGGGACATTCAGTACTTC. The encoded protein is CASSPGQGWDIQYF.

J is TRBJ1-5 and V is TRBV18, with D perhaps matching TRBD1 (6 bases). V was cut by 1 base and J by 7 bases, with 11 bases left in between. This CDR3 region has 14 residues. The germline V gene has CDR1 KGHSH and CDR2 LQKENI. The CDR3 loop reads CASSPLDRLQPQHF. CDR3 in DNA: TGTGCCAGCTCACCACTCGACAGGCTCCAGCCCCAGCATTTT. Together with reference TRBV18 and TRBJ1-5, the CDR3 gives the full variable domain: NAGVMQNPRHLVRRRGQEARLRCSPMKGHSHVYWYRQLPEEGLKFMVYLQKENIIDESGMPKERFSAEFPKEGPSILRIQQVVRGDSAAYFCASSPLDRLQPQHFGDGTRLSIL.

The chain couples TRBV4-1 to TRBJ2-1, with D perhaps being TRBD1 or TRBD2 (5 bases each). The germline V gene encodes CDR1 MGHRA and CDR2 YSYEKL. Trimming stripped 2 bases from V and 4 bases from J, with 12 bases between. The CDR3 consists of 15 residues. The CDR3 loop reads CASSQSGAPYNEQFF. CDR3 in DNA: TGCGCCAGCAGCCAATCCGGGGCGCCATACAATGAGCAGTTCTTC.

The genes are TRBV6-6 and TRBJ2-6; D gene ambiguous. V was cut by 8 bases and J by 3 bases, with 14 bases left in between. The CDR3 has 15 residues. Per the germline V gene, CDR1 is MNHNY and CDR2 is SVGAGI (reference sequence). The CDR3 DNA reads as TGTGCCAGCGGCGACATGTCTCGTGGGGCCAACGTCCTGACTTTC. Translating gives CASGDMSRGANVLTF.

The rearrangement uses TRBV9 and TRBJ2-1; 8 bases line up with TRBD2. The CDR3 is 15 residues long. V lost 6 bases, J lost 5 bases, and 10 bases stayed unmatched. CDR1 is SGDLS, CDR2 YYNGEE, per germline. As DNA, the CDR3 is TGTGCCAGCACTCCATCCTGGCGGGAGGACAATGAGCAGTTCTTC. Translating it yields CASTPSWREDNEQFF.

The chain couples TRBV12-3 or TRBV12-4 to TRBJ2-5; 8 bases line up with TRBD2. This CDR3 spans 14 amino acids. The V segment lost 10 bases and the J segment 5 bases; nucleotides outside the gene matches: 12. CDR3 sequence (DNA): TGTGCCACCCGGGAGCGGGAGCCGGGGGAGACCCAGTACTTC. This encodes CATREREPGETQYF.

The chain is built from TRBV19 and TRBJ1-2, with TRBD1 identical over 8 bases. CDR3 length equals 18 residues. Trimming removed 5 bases from V and 2 bases from J; junction bases left unmatched: 16. The germline CDR1 and CDR2 sequences are LNHDA and SQIVND (reference sequence). The CDR3 DNA is TGTGCCAGTAGTTTCCGCCCCCCCTCAGGGGGCCTCAACTATGGCTACACCTTC. Amino acids: CASSFRPPSGGLNYGYTF. Drawing the rest from reference TRBV19 and TRBJ1-2, the complete variable domain is DGGITQSPKYLFRKEGQNVTLSCEQNLNHDAMYWYRQDPGQGLRLIYYSQIVNDFQKGDIAEGYSVSREKKESFPLTVTSAQKNPTAFYLCASSFRPPSGGLNYGYTFGSGTRLTVV.

This clonotype has just one count. This rearrangement joins TRBV20-1 to TRBJ1-2; the match to TRBD1 covers 7 bases. V shed 6 bases, J shed 5 bases, and the junction held 21 bases outside the gene matches. The CDR3 covers 17 residues. Germline values: CDR1 DFQATT, CDR2 SNEGSKA (reference sequence). CDR3 loop: CSALTGQDRLGGYGYTF. The CDR3 bases are TGCAGTGCGCTGACAGGGCAGGATCGTCTGGGGGGGTATGGCTACACCTTC.